The 30 T cell receptor beta chains below were found in one sample sequenced in a study of T-cell reconstitution after alpha-beta-depleted transplantation in children. Molecular barcoding with unique molecular identifiers was used for the TCRbeta library. TCRdb recomputed calls from the PCR reads with MiXCR, one row per CDR3 protein. The table records 200,000 to 250,000 distinct CDR3 sequences, approximately 11% of them present only once. Source: PBMCs, taken before TCRalphabeta/CD19-depleted stem cell transplant. These receptors originate from a child younger than two with acute myeloid leukemia, due to receive a stem cell transplant.

This clonotype was recorded a few times. V usage is TRBV11-2 and J usage is TRBJ2-7; 8 positions match TRBD1. The length of the CDR3 is 17 residues. V shed 3 bases, J shed 1 base, and the junction held 11 bases outside the gene matches. CDR1 is SGHAT and CDR2 is FQNNGV in the germline V gene. Written as DNA, the CDR3 is TGTGCCAGCAGCTTTTCGAGTCCGGGACAGGATTCCTACGAGCAGTACTTC. Amino acids: CASSFSSPGQDSYEQYF.

V usage is TRBV18 and J usage is TRBJ2-3, with 14 nucleotides matching TRBD2. This CDR3 has 19 amino acids. Germline lookup yields CDR1 KGHSH and CDR2 LQKENI. Trimming removed 2 bases from V and 2 bases from J; junction bases left unmatched: 9. In nucleotides, the CDR3 is TGTGCCAGCTCACCAGGAGGACTAGCGGGGGGCCCGTACACAGATACGCAGTATTTT. Translated: CASSPGGLAGGPYTDTQYF. The full variable domain, with the rest looked up from reference TRBV18 and TRBJ2-3, is NAGVMQNPRHLVRRRGQEARLRCSPMKGHSHVYWYRQLPEEGLKFMVYLQKENIIDESGMPKERFSAEFPKEGPSILRIQQVVRGDSAAYFCASSPGGLAGGPYTDTQYFGPGTRLTVL.

This clonotype was observed many times. The chain links TRBV7-2 to TRBJ1-3; 7 nucleotides match TRBD1. The V and J ends lost 5 bases and 2 bases, in that order; junction bases with no gene match: 6. CDR3 size: 15 residues. The V gene's germline CDR1 is SGHTA and CDR2 FQGNSA. For the CDR3, the DNA is TGTGCCAGCAGCACCGGGACAGTCGCTGGAAACACCATATATTTT. Amino acid sequence: CASSTGTVAGNTIYF.

On this clonotype itself: This clone may be a read error of a much larger clone one base away. The chain uses TRBV20-1 and TRBJ2-5, with D possibly called TRBD1 or TRBD2 (6 bases each). Trimming removed 0 bases at V and 7 bases at J, with 15 bases between. The CDR3 extends over 14 amino acids. CDR1 and CDR2 (germline): DFQATT, SNEGSKA (reference sequence). CDR3 sequence reads: CSARDRRLGGTQYF. CDR3 nucleotide sequence: TGCAGTGCTAGAGATCGACGACTAGGGGGGACCCAGTACTTC.

This clonotype was recorded many times. The CDR3 loop reads CSASGNFRNIQYF. The CDR3 region has the DNA TGCAGTGCTAGTGGGAACTTCCGAAACATTCAGTACTTC. The chain has TRBV20-1 and TRBJ2-4, with no clear D. The ends were cut back, 3 bases at V and 6 bases at J, with 12 bases in the middle. In germline, CDR1 is DFQATT, CDR2 SNEGSKA (reference sequence). This CDR3 is built from 13 residues.

The chain recombines TRBV14 with TRBJ2-7, with 14 nucleotides matching TRBD2. Per the germline V gene, CDR1 is SGHDN and CDR2 is FVKESK. Trimming at V came to 0 bases and at J to 3 bases, leaving 1 base not matched to a gene. CDR3 length equals 16 residues. Here the CDR3 DNA reads TGTGCCAGCAGCCAAGAGGGACTAGCGGGAGTCTACGAGCAGTACTTC. Translation gives CASSQEGLAGVYEQYF.

This clonotype has at least ten counts. The chain employs TRBV28 and TRBJ1-6, with 7 positions matching TRBD1. Germline V lookup: CDR1 MDHEN, CDR2 SYDVKM. This CDR3 is 14 amino acids long. V shed 2 bases, J shed 7 bases, and the junction held 2 bases outside the gene matches. The CDR3 spells CASSLGTANSPLHF. The DNA for the CDR3 is TGTGCCAGCAGTTTAGGGACAGCGAATTCACCCCTCCACTTT. Drawing the rest from reference TRBV28 and TRBJ1-6, the complete variable domain is DVKVTQSSRYLVKRTGEKVFLECVQDMDHENMFWYRQDPGLGLRLIYFSYDVKMKEKGDIPEGYSVSREKKERFSLILESASTNQTSMYLCASSLGTANSPLHFGNGTRLTVT.

The chain couples TRBV10-2 to TRBJ1-1, with D hard to call. There are 12 residues in the CDR3. CDR1 and CDR2 (germline): WSHSY, SAAADI. Trimming removed 10 bases from V and 6 bases from J, with 15 bases in between. CDR3 protein: CATSPSASEAFF. The CDR3 region has the DNA TGCGCCACCTCACCGAGTGCCTCTGAAGCTTTCTTT.

CDR3 sequence (DNA): TGTGCCAGCAGCCTGGGACTCGGTAATGAGCAGTTCTTC. It is translated as CASSLGLGNEQFF. V usage is TRBV7-9 and J usage is TRBJ2-1, with D possibly being TRBD2 (6 bases). CDR1 SEHNR and CDR2 FQNEAQ come from the germline V gene (reference sequence). The CDR3 totals 13 residues. Trimming removed 5 bases from V and 7 bases from J, with 12 bases in between.

J is TRBJ2-1 and V is TRBV27, with D possibly being TRBD2 (6 bases). CDR3 length equals 13 residues. V was trimmed by 5 bases and J by 9 bases, leaving 14 bases between them. The germline V gene has CDR1 MNHEY and CDR2 SMNVEV (reference sequence). The chain's CDR3 is CASSQYGTGEQFF. The DNA for the CDR3 is TGTGCCAGCAGTCAATACGGGACTGGTGAGCAGTTCTTC.

Regarding this clonotype: This sequence may be a read error, since a much larger clone differs from it by one base. V is TRBV6-5 and J is TRBJ2-1; D not certain. CDR1 is MNHEY and CDR2 is SVGAGI in the germline V gene. The CDR3 consists of 13 residues. The CDR3 region has the DNA TGTGCCAGCAGTTCGGCAAATAGAAATGAGCAGTCCTTC. It codes for CASSSANRNEQSF.

Ten or more counts support this clonotype. The chain employs TRBV28 and TRBJ2-7; TRBD1 might be the D (5 bases). The germline V gene encodes CDR1 MDHEN and CDR2 SYDVKM. V dropped 5 bases and J dropped 2 bases, with 13 bases sitting between them. The CDR3 totals 14 residues. The CDR3: CASSGQFLTYEQYF. CDR3 sequence (DNA): TGTGCCAGCAGTGGACAATTCCTTACCTACGAGCAGTACTTC. Together with reference TRBV28 and TRBJ2-7, the CDR3 gives the full variable domain: DVKVTQSSRYLVKRTGEKVFLECVQDMDHENMFWYRQDPGLGLRLIYFSYDVKMKEKGDIPEGYSVSREKKERFSLILESASTNQTSMYLCASSGQFLTYEQYFGPGTRLTVT.

This clonotype has at least ten counts. The chain joins TRBV5-6 to TRBJ1-2; possibly TRBD1 for D (6 bases). CDR1 is SGHDT and CDR2 is YYEEEE in the germline V gene. V was cut by 4 bases and J by 4 bases, with 14 bases left in between. This CDR3 has 14 amino acids. CDR3 in amino acids: CASSAQGSGYGYTF. The CDR3 DNA is TGTGCCAGCAGCGCACAGGGTTCGGGCTATGGCTACACCTTC.

This clonotype was observed many times. The V and J genes are TRBV7-2 and TRBJ2-7; D remains ambiguous. The CDR3 has 13 residues. Trimming took 5 bases from V and 3 from J, leaving 11 bases between them. The germline V gene has CDR1 SGHTA and CDR2 FQGNSA. DNA of the CDR3: TGTGCCAGCAGCATGAGACTCCTCTACGAGCAGTACTTC. This gives the protein CASSMRLLYEQYF.

This clonotype was observed many times. This chain uses TRBV2 with TRBJ1-1; D remains ambiguous. The CDR3 runs to 14 residues. Trimming shortened V by 0 bases and J by 8 bases, and 13 bases separated the two germline ends. Germline-derived CDR1 and CDR2 are SNHLY and FYNNEI. For the CDR3, the DNA is TGTGCCAGCAGTGAAGCGCCGGGCCCCTGGGAAGCTTTCTTT. Translated: CASSEAPGPWEAFF.

This clonotype was found many times. V is TRBV2 and J is TRBJ1-1; a possible D gene is TRBD1 (5 bases). CDR3 length: 13 amino acids. Germline V lookup: CDR1 SNHLY, CDR2 FYNNEI. V was shortened by 10 bases and J by 5 bases, with 17 bases between the two germline ends. This CDR3 reads CAKYRPQGTEAFF. CDR3 bases: TGTGCCAAGTACAGGCCTCAAGGGACTGAAGCTTTCTTT. The full variable domain, completed using reference TRBV2 and TRBJ1-1, is EPEVTQTPSHQVTQMGQEVILRCVPISNHLYFYWYRQILGQKVEFLVSFYNNEISEKSEIFDDQFSVERPDGSNFTLKIRSTKLEDSAMYFCAKYRPQGTEAFFGQGTRLTVV.

A remark on this clonotype: A read error may be the cause here, since a much bigger clone is one base away. V and J are TRBV29-1 and TRBJ2-3; D remains ambiguous. Germline V lookup: CDR1 SQVTM, CDR2 ANQGSEA. The CDR3 has 12 residues. The CDR3 region is CSIEWAVYTQYF. The CDR3 nucleotides are TGCAGCATTGAATGGGCAGTGTATACGCAGTATTTT.

The chain uses TRBV7-6 and TRBJ2-2, with 9 bases matching TRBD2. Trimming took 7 bases from V and 1 from J; bases not matched to a gene: 4. CDR1 is SGHVS and CDR2 is FNYEAQ in the germline V gene. The CDR3 covers 15 residues. CDR3 nucleotides: TGTGCCAGCAAATTAGCGGGGGTGAACACCGGGGAGCTGTTTTTT. This sequence encodes CASKLAGVNTGELFF.

A remark on this clonotype: This clone may be a read error of a much larger clone one base away. The J gene is TRBJ2-2, the V gene TRBV5-1; TRBD2 aligns across 8 bases. CDR1 and CDR2 from the germline V gene are SGHRS and YFSETQ. The CDR3 is 14 residues long. CDR3 protein: CVSSGGLLSGELFF. The CDR3 nucleotides read TGCGTCAGCAGCGGGGGACTCCTAAGCGGGGAGCTGTTTTTT.

This clonotype is deemed medium-sized. The rearrangement links TRBV4-3 to TRBJ2-3, with a possible D match to TRBD2 (6 bases). This CDR3 spans 14 amino acids. Trimming removed 0 bases from V and 3 bases from J, with 7 bases in between. Germline V gene data show CDR1 as LGHNA and CDR2 as YSLEER. The CDR3 is CASSQDAGTDTQYF. In nucleotides, the CDR3 is TGCGCCAGCAGCCAAGATGCGGGGACAGATACGCAGTATTTT.

This clonotype was seen more than once but under ten times. V is TRBV4-1 and J is TRBJ2-7; 8 nucleotides match TRBD1. Germline loops: CDR1 MGHRA, CDR2 YSYEKL. After removal of 5 bases from V and 3 bases from J, the junction contained 6 bases not matched to a gene. There are 14 residues in the CDR3. CDR3 sequence reads: CASSIWTGSYEQYF. The CDR3 nucleotides read TGCGCCAGCAGCATATGGACAGGGAGCTACGAGCAGTACTTC.

This clonotype was detected ten times or more. The CDR3 region has the DNA TGTGCCAGCAGCTCGTGGGCTGAGCAGTTCTTC. The encoded protein is CASSSWAEQFF. The chain combines TRBV5-5 with TRBJ2-1; D call uncertain. CDR1 and CDR2 from the germline V gene are SGHKS and YYEKEE (reference sequence). The CDR3 length is 11 residues. Trimming shortened V by 3 bases and J by 9 bases, and 7 bases separated the two germline ends.

This clonotype was seen more than once but under ten times. V usage is TRBV7-8 and J usage is TRBJ2-3; 14 bases are shared with TRBD2. V was clipped by 2 bases and J by 5 bases; unmatched bases: 6. Germline V gene lookup returns CDR1 SGHVS and CDR2 FQNEAQ. The CDR3 sequence is 17 residues long. CDR3 region: CASSLQTGTSGGDTQYF. CDR3 nucleotides: TGTGCCAGCAGCTTACAAACCGGGACTAGCGGGGGAGATACGCAGTATTTT.

In this sample, this clonotype turned up many times. This chain joins TRBV29-1 and TRBJ2-7; D call uncertain. From germline, CDR1 is SQVTM and CDR2 ANQGSEA. Between the trimmed V and J ends, which lost 6 bases and 7 bases, there was a span of 13 bases. The CDR3 totals 11 residues. The CDR3: CSVAVSEEQYF. CDR3 bases: TGCAGCGTCGCCGTCTCTGAGGAGCAGTACTTC.

In its sample, this clonotype was seen many times. The genes are TRBV29-1 and TRBJ2-2; TRBD1 matches at 10 bases. Looked up from germline, CDR1 is SQVTM and CDR2 is ANQGSEA. The CDR3 length is 15 residues. Unmatched junction bases numbered 5, after V lost 4 bases and J lost 3 bases. The CDR3 spells CSVGIGTGDTGELFF. CDR3 bases: TGCAGCGTTGGGATCGGGACAGGGGACACCGGGGAGCTGTTTTTT.

The chain has TRBV7-9 and TRBJ2-7, with a possible D match to TRBD1 (5 bases). Deletions cut 5 bases from V and 1 base from J, with 12 bases between. This CDR3 region has 14 residues. Germline values: CDR1 SEHNR, CDR2 FQNEAQ (reference sequence). CDR3 region: CASSHLDSSYEQYF. Written as DNA, the CDR3 is TGTGCCAGCAGCCACCTAGACAGTTCCTACGAGCAGTACTTC.

The sample holds many counts of this clonotype. The chain has TRBV4-3 and TRBJ1-5; D is unresolved. The germline gives CDR1 LGHNA, CDR2 YSLEER. The V gene lost 0 bases and the J gene lost 9 bases, with 6 bases spanning the gap. The CDR3 totals 12 residues. This CDR3 reads CASSQDRGPQHF. CDR3 in DNA: TGCGCCAGCAGCCAAGATAGAGGGCCCCAGCATTTT.

This clonotype was seen ten or more times. This sequence joins TRBV11-2 and TRBJ2-1; 9 bases are shared with TRBD2. J lost 8 bases, V lost 2 bases, and 13 bases had no gene match. Germline CDR1 and CDR2: SGHAT and FQNNGV. This CDR3 comprises 17 residues. This CDR3 reads CASSLRLAGLLGDEQFF. Written as DNA, the CDR3 is TGTGCCAGCAGCTTACGCCTAGCGGGATTATTAGGCGATGAGCAGTTCTTC. Based on the CDR3 plus reference TRBV11-2 and TRBJ2-1, the full variable domain is EAGVAQSPRYKIIEKRQSVAFWCNPISGHATLYWYQQILGQGPKLLIQFQNNGVVDDSQLPKDRFSAERLKGVDSTLKIQPAKLEDSAVYLCASSLRLAGLLGDEQFFGPGTRLTVL.

This clonotype has at least ten counts. V is TRBV9 and J is TRBJ2-7; 9 nucleotides agree with TRBD1. The CDR3 has 15 residues. CDR1 is SGDLS and CDR2 is YYNGEE in the germline V gene. V dropped 0 bases and J dropped 3; count of bases not matched to a gene: 4. The CDR3 nucleotides are TGTGCCAGCAGCGTAGGGGACAGGGCCCACTACGAGCAGTACTTC. Its translation is CASSVGDRAHYEQYF.

This clonotype was picked up many times. This chain's CDR3 is CASRHRDGTEAFF. CDR3 DNA: TGTGCCAGCAGGCACAGGGATGGCACTGAAGCTTTCTTT. This chain uses TRBV12-3 or TRBV12-4 with TRBJ1-1; TRBD1 might be the D (6 bases). V was clipped by 6 bases and J by 4 bases, with 12 bases between them. The CDR3 contains 13 residues.